These 26 T cell receptor beta chains originate from one sample sequenced in a study of T cell responses to AZD1222 COVID-19 vaccine. Data came from immunoSEQ multiplex PCR; TCRdb stores just in-frame clones and leaves some out. This sample yields 130,000 to 150,000 clones, of which over 75% are seen a single time; about 1.5% belongs to the top ten. This specimen was peripheral blood, taken on day 0 of AZD1222 vaccination. The receptors were gathered from an adult in good health.

The chain has TRBV7-9 and TRBJ1-3; 7 bases match TRBD1. The junction had 7 bases not matched to a gene; V was cut back by 5 bases and J by 0 bases. The CDR3 totals 16 residues. Germline V CDR1 and CDR2: SEHNR, FQNEAQ (reference sequence). The chain's CDR3 is CASSAVDRRSGNTIYF. CDR3 coding DNA: TGTGCCAGCAGCGCCGTGGACAGGCGCTCTGGAAACACCATATATTTT.

The J gene is TRBJ1-2, the V gene TRBV14; D remains ambiguous. This CDR3 contains 15 residues. The germline V gene has CDR1 SGHDN and CDR2 FVKESK. Trimming left V 3 bases short and J 7 bases short, with 18 bases between. The CDR3 is CASSQGSPTFPGYTF. The CDR3 DNA sequence: TGTGCCAGCAGCCAGGGGTCCCCGACATTCCCTGGCTACACCTTC.

The V gene is TRBV25-1, the J gene TRBJ2-2, with 7 nucleotides matching TRBD1. V lost 6 bases, J lost 8 bases, and 9 bases stayed unmatched. From germline, CDR1 is MGHDK and CDR2 SYGVNS. The CDR3 consists of 14 residues. The DNA of the CDR3 is TGTGCCAGCAGCTCCGACAGGGCTCGGGGGGAGCTGTTTTTT. Translation gives CASSSDRARGELFF.

This clone has only one observation. The same CDR3 arises from other DNA sequences in this sample as well. The V and J genes are TRBV28 and TRBJ1-2; D unresolved. CDR3 length: 12 residues. Germline loops: CDR1 MDHEN, CDR2 SYDVKM. The V and J ends lost 1 base and 8 bases respectively, with 8 bases between them. CDR3 loop: CASSLSWGGYTF. The CDR3 coding sequence is TGTGCCAGCAGTTTATCGTGGGGAGGCTACACCTTC.

The CDR3 coding sequence is TGTGCCAGCAAGGGGGGGCCCGGAAACACCATATATTTT. As protein: CASKGGPGNTIYF. The chain combines TRBV9 with TRBJ1-3, with D perhaps TRBD1 (6 bases). Germline V gene sequence: CDR1 SGDLS, CDR2 YYNGEE. This CDR3 comprises 13 residues. V dropped 6 bases and J dropped 4 bases, with 11 bases sitting between them.

The chain recombines TRBV27 with TRBJ1-1; TRBD1 agrees at 9 bases. This CDR3 region has 14 residues. The V and J ends lost 5 bases and 11 bases, in that order; junction bases with no gene match: 12. The V gene's germline CDR1 is MNHEY and CDR2 SMNVEV (reference sequence). The CDR3: CASSRDRAFLQAFF. The CDR3 DNA is TGTGCCAGCAGTCGGGACAGGGCGTTTTTACAGGCTTTCTTT.

This clone has only one observation. V is TRBV11-2 and J is TRBJ1-5, with D unresolved. Trimming left V 3 bases short and J 5 bases short, with 11 bases between. CDR1 and CDR2 from the germline V gene are SGHAT and FQNNGV. CDR3 size: 14 residues. The DNA for the CDR3 is TGTGCCAGCAGCTTCGCGGGTGGTCATCAGCCCCAGCATTTT. Residues: CASSFAGGHQPQHF.

For the CDR3, the DNA is TGTGCCAGCAGACCTCGCCTCGAGGGACTAGCGGGAGTCAATGAGCAGTTCTTC. Protein product: CASRPRLEGLAGVNEQFF. The chain links TRBV28 to TRBJ2-1; TRBD2 aligns across 14 bases. J gave up 6 bases and V 6 bases, and 13 bases lay outside the gene matches. The CDR3 extends over 18 amino acids. Germline-derived CDR1 and CDR2 are MDHEN and SYDVKM.

The chain has TRBV2 and TRBJ1-6, with a tentative D call TRBD1 (5 bases). V was shortened by 8 bases and J by 0 bases, with 17 bases between the two germline ends. Germline CDR1 is SNHLY and CDR2 is FYNNEI. The length of the CDR3 is 17 residues. The CDR3 DNA follows: TGTGCCAGCGGGGACCTATCTTCTTCCTCCTATAATTCACCCCTCCACTTT. As protein: CASGDLSSSSYNSPLHF.

There are a few counts of this clone. The V call is TRBV3-1 (or the pseudogene TRBV3-2), the J call TRBJ1-3; D gene uncertain. The V and J ends lost 4 bases and 1 base respectively, with 11 bases between them. This CDR3 spans 15 amino acids. The germline gives CDR1 LGHDT, CDR2 YNNKEL (reference sequence). The CDR3 region is CASSPLVASGNTIYF. The CDR3 DNA sequence: TGTGCCAGCAGCCCGCTAGTTGCTTCTGGAAACACCATATATTTT.

This chain connects TRBV10-1 to TRBJ2-7, with D tentatively TRBD1 (6 bases). V lost 3 bases and J 1 base, leaving 22 bases between the germline ends. The CDR3 sequence is 18 residues long. Per the germline V gene, CDR1 is WNHNN and CDR2 is SYGVQD (reference sequence). Written as DNA, the CDR3 is TGCGCCAGCAGTGACTCAAGCACGACAGGAAAAGAGTCCTACGAGCAGTACTTC. It specifies CASSDSSTTGKESYEQYF.

V gene TRBV6-5 combines with J gene TRBJ2-5; D unresolved. This CDR3 is 13 amino acids long. V was clipped by 7 bases and J by 2 bases, with 11 bases between them. Germline CDR1 reads MNHEY; CDR2 reads SVGAGI. CDR3 in amino acids: CASTHQRQETQYF. In nucleotides, the CDR3 is TGTGCCAGCACACACCAGCGACAAGAGACCCAGTACTTC.

The chain has TRBV6-5 and TRBJ2-1; 12 bases fit TRBD2. Germline V gives CDR1 MNHEY, CDR2 SVGAGI. Germline trimming cut 8 bases from V and 6 bases from J; bases unmatched to any gene: 5. This CDR3 has 14 residues. Written as DNA, the CDR3 is TGTGCCAGCCGAACTAGCGGGGGGCGCAATGAGCAGTTCTTC. Translating gives CASRTSGGRNEQFF.

This sequence joins TRBV3-1 (or the pseudogene TRBV3-2) and TRBJ2-1, with a tentative D call TRBD2 (5 bases). The CDR3 is 12 amino acids. The germline V gene has CDR1 LGHDT and CDR2 YNNKEL (reference sequence). V dropped 5 bases and J dropped 7 bases, with 9 bases sitting between them. The CDR3 DNA is TGTGCCAGCAGCAGAGGGTTAAATGAGCAGTTCTTC. The encoded protein is CASSRGLNEQFF.

The V and J genes are TRBV6-6 and TRBJ1-5; the D gene is possibly TRBD1 (5 bases). CDR1 and CDR2 from the germline V gene are MNHNY and SVGAGI (reference sequence). The V gene lost 5 bases and the J gene lost 7 bases, with 18 bases spanning the gap. This CDR3 contains 15 residues. In DNA, the CDR3 is TGTGCCAGCAGTAAAAGGGACCGCGAGGGGCAGCCCCAGCATTTT. It codes for CASSKRDREGQPQHF.

The V gene is TRBV19, the J gene TRBJ1-1; TRBD1 is a possible D gene (6 bases). Germline V gene data show CDR1 as LNHDA and CDR2 as SQIVND (reference sequence). This CDR3 spans 15 amino acids. Trimming pared 3 bases from V and 5 bases from J, leaving 16 bases between. As DNA, the CDR3 is TGTGCCAGTAGTATCCAAGCAGGGGTGAGGACTGAAGCTTTCTTT. It is translated as CASSIQAGVRTEAFF.

The CDR3 region is CASSISRDDGYSNQPQHF. CDR3 sequence (DNA): TGTGCCAGTAGTATTAGTCGGGATGACGGATATAGCAATCAGCCCCAGCATTTT. This chain links TRBV19 with TRBJ1-5; D gene uncertain. The CDR3 totals 18 residues. V lost 3 bases and J 0 bases, leaving 18 bases between the germline ends. Germline-derived CDR1 and CDR2 are LNHDA and SQIVND (reference sequence).

In the case of this clone: At one boundary the junction diverges from the germline segment, which might be a read error. The rearrangement uses TRBV7-7 and TRBJ1-1; 8 bases are shared with TRBD1. The CDR3 is 14 amino acids. Germline V gives CDR1 SSHAT, CDR2 FNYEAQ (reference sequence). The CDR3 reads CASSPHRGSTEAFF. CDR3 bases: TGTGCTAGCAGCCCGCACAGGGGGTCCACTGAAGCTTTCTTT.

The rearrangement links TRBV19 to TRBJ1-3; D unresolved. Deletions cut 5 bases from V and 0 bases from J, with 5 bases between. Germline values: CDR1 LNHDA, CDR2 SQIVND (reference sequence). This CDR3 contains 13 residues. CDR3 amino acids: CASSRLSGNTIYF. In DNA, the CDR3 is TGTGCCAGTAGTCGACTCTCTGGAAACACCATATATTTT. The full variable domain, its missing parts supplied by reference TRBV19 and TRBJ1-3, is DGGITQSPKYLFRKEGQNVTLSCEQNLNHDAMYWYRQDPGQGLRLIYYSQIVNDFQKGDIAEGYSVSREKKESFPLTVTSAQKNPTAFYLCASSRLSGNTIYFGEGSWLTVV.

The chain employs TRBV9 and TRBJ2-4, with 7 bases identical to TRBD2. V was pared by 6 bases and J by 7 bases, with 7 bases of the junction left unmatched. This CDR3 is 13 amino acids long. CDR1 SGDLS and CDR2 YYNGEE come from the germline V gene. CDR3 sequence reads: CASTPAGGNIQYF. CDR3 bases: TGTGCCAGCACCCCGGCCGGGGGGAACATTCAGTACTTC.

The CDR3 sequence is CASSEVEKLFF. The DNA of the CDR3 is TGTGCCAGCAGTGAAGTTGAAAAACTGTTTTTT. V gene TRBV2 combines with J gene TRBJ1-4; unclear D gene. This CDR3 has 11 amino acids. Germline V gene lookup returns CDR1 SNHLY and CDR2 FYNNEI. Trimming stripped 1 base from V and 7 bases from J, with 1 base between.

V is TRBV15 and J is TRBJ2-5; 7 bases are a match to TRBD1. This CDR3 region has 15 residues. The germline CDR1 and CDR2 sequences are LNHNV and YYDKDF (reference sequence). Trimming removed 4 bases from V and 3 bases from J; junction bases left unmatched: 8. This chain's CDR3 is CATSKSPTGEETQYF. The CDR3 coding sequence is TGTGCCACCAGCAAGAGTCCCACAGGGGAAGAGACCCAGTACTTC.

The chain uses TRBV4-1 and TRBJ1-1; tentative D call: TRBD1 (5 bases). CDR1 MGHRA and CDR2 YSYEKL come from the germline V gene. CDR3 length: 16 amino acids. Deletions cut 0 bases from V and 5 bases from J, with 16 bases between. For the CDR3, the DNA is TGCGCCAGCAGCCAAGATAGGGCAGGGAGGGGTACTGAAGCTTTCTTT. Its protein product is CASSQDRAGRGTEAFF.

This clone was recorded at least ten times. This sequence joins TRBV6-5 and TRBJ2-5; a possible D gene is TRBD1 (5 bases). Germline CDR1 and CDR2: MNHEY and SVGAGI. This CDR3 is 12 amino acids long. Trimming cost V 6 bases and J 5 bases, with 10 bases left between them. CDR3 region: CASRSGRETQYF. The CDR3 DNA follows: TGTGCCAGCAGATCAGGGCGGGAGACCCAGTACTTC.

V usage is TRBV4-1 and J usage is TRBJ2-3; TRBD1 aligns across 9 bases. CDR1 is MGHRA and CDR2 is YSYEKL in the germline V gene. CDR3 length: 16 amino acids. V was pared by 4 bases and J by 0 bases, with 5 bases of the junction left unmatched. CDR3 nucleotides: TGCGCCAGCAGCCCCACCGGGACAGGGAGCACAGATACGCAGTATTTT. Translated, it gives CASSPTGTGSTDTQYF.

CDR3 DNA: TGTGCCAGCAGCCCTACAAGTGGTAGAACTGGAAACACCATATATTTT. It yields the protein CASSPTSGRTGNTIYF. This rearrangement joins TRBV3-1 (or the pseudogene TRBV3-2) to TRBJ1-3; D call uncertain. Trimming took 4 bases from V and 2 from J, leaving 15 bases between them. Germline V gene data show CDR1 as LGHDT and CDR2 as YNNKEL (reference sequence). The CDR3 totals 16 residues.